The rows below give T cell receptor beta chains drawn from one sample of a study of T cell repertoires in cytomegalovirus infection. Their antigens remain unidentified. TCRdb used MiXCR to reprocess the reads, holding one entry per CDR3 protein. The sample contains 110,000 to 150,000 distinct CDR3 sequences, approximately 30% of which appear only once. The material sequenced was CD8+ T cells from cultured PBMCs, taken from culture after CMV antigen stimulation. These TCRs come from a human donor in good health (CMV status not recorded). Some clones in this sample may be carry-over from other donors' samples. CDR3s include the opening cysteine and the closing phenylalanine or tryptophan. D genes are given only for firm matches. Clone size is not always given. Where it is, it says once, few, many or a class for expanded clones.

V gene	J gene	CDR3 length	D gene	clone size	CDR3 DNA	CDR3 protein
TRBV7-8	TRBJ2-1	15	TRBD1	many	TGTGCCAGCAGCTTAGTGTCAGGGGGCCCATATGAGCAGTTCTTC	CASSLVSGGPYEQFF
TRBV24-1	TRBJ2-1	13	TRBD1	.	TGTGCCACCAGTGGGGGGACAGGGTATGAGCAGTTCTTC	CATSGGTGYEQFF
TRBV7-6	TRBJ1-4	14	.	many	TGTGCCAGCAGCTCCTTTTCGTCTAATGAAAAACTGTTTTTT	CASSSFSSNEKLFF
TRBV6-5	TRBJ2-1	17	TRBD2	.	TGTGCCAGCATTGGGGCTAGCGGGGGCCCGGGATCCAATGAGCAGTTCTTC	CASIGASGGPGSNEQFF
TRBV5-4	TRBJ2-7	15	TRBD1	many	TGTGCCAGCAGCTTGGAGACAGGGGGTACCTACGAGCAGTACTTC	CASSLETGGTYEQYF
TRBV29-1	TRBJ2-1	13	.	.	TGCAGCGTTATCCGCCCCTACTACAATGAGCAGTTCTTC	CSVIRPYYNEQFF
TRBV12-3/TRBV12-4	TRBJ2-2	15	TRBD1	.	TGTGCCAGCAGGAGGGACAGGGAGGCCACCGGGGAGCTGTTTTTT	CASRRDREATGELFF
TRBV7-6	TRBJ2-1	14	TRBD1	few	TGTGCCAGCAGCTTAGTCCAGGGGGCTACTGAGCAGTTCTTC	CASSLVQGATEQFF
TRBV7-9	TRBJ2-7	13	.	.	TGTGCCAGCAGCTCCCCCGCGGGCTACGAGCAGTACTTC	CASSSPAGYEQYF
TRBV7-2	TRBJ2-5	15	.	few	TGTGCCAGCAGCTTAGTTCAGACAGGACAAGAGACCCAGTACTTC	CASSLVQTGQETQYF
TRBV11-2	TRBJ2-2	13	.	.	TGTGCCAGCAGCTCCCGAGACAGAGGGGAGCTGTTTTTT	CASSSRDRGELFF
TRBV19	TRBJ2-3	16	TRBD2	many	TGTGCCAGTAGTATCCCGGGACTAGCGGGCACAGATACGCAGTATTTT	CASSIPGLAGTDTQYF
TRBV7-6	TRBJ2-1	16	TRBD2	many	TGTGCCAGCAGCTTAGGGGTACTAGCGGACTACAATGAGCAGTTCTTC	CASSLGVLADYNEQFF